The 10 T cell receptor beta chains reported below all come from one sample, sequenced in a study of immune evolution from preneoplasia to lung adenocarcinoma. Here immunoSEQ multiplex PCR was the method, and the copy in TCRdb shows in-frame clones only, minus some. In the table there are about 8,200 clones, 70% to 90% of which are singletons. What was sequenced was FFPE adjacent normal lung tissue. These receptors originate from a person aged 70 to 80 with lung adenocarcinoma.

This clone was recorded a few times. V gene TRBV21-1 combines with J gene TRBJ2-5; the table assigns TRBD1, which was not confirmed against the DNA. TRBV21-1 is a recognized pseudogene. This CDR3 region has 13 residues. CDR3 sequence: CASSKGQGKTQYF. The CDR3 DNA follows: TGTGCCAGCAGCAAAGGGCAGGGAAAGACCCAGTACTTC.

This chain connects TRBV7-9 to TRBJ2-7, with a possible D match to TRBD2 (5 bases). V shed 7 bases and J shed 5 bases, with 12 bases lying between them. From germline, CDR1 is SEHNR and CDR2 FQNEAQ (reference sequence). The CDR3 spans 12 residues. The chain's CDR3 is CASNRGLDEQYF. The CDR3 nucleotides read TGTGCCAGCAACCGAGGACTCGACGAGCAGTACTTC.

J is TRBJ2-5 and V is TRBV29-1; 8 nucleotides agree with TRBD1. Germline V gives CDR1 SQVTM, CDR2 ANQGSEA. V gave up 6 bases and J gave up 4 bases; unmatched junction bases: 10. The CDR3 runs to 14 residues. The CDR3 loop is CSVPRTGIGETQYF. CDR3 in DNA: TGCAGCGTCCCCCGGACAGGGATAGGAGAGACCCAGTACTTC.

In DNA, the CDR3 is TGTGCCAGCAGCCCTTTTGGGGGGAACACCGGGGAGCTGTTTTTT. Its protein product is CASSPFGGNTGELFF. The J gene is TRBJ2-2, the V gene TRBV5-6; the D call may be TRBD1 or TRBD2 (5 bases each). The germline gives CDR1 SGHDT, CDR2 YYEEEE. With 4 bases removed from V and 1 base from J, the gap between germline ends came to 11 bases. CDR3 size: 15 residues.

This clone appeared a few times. The gene calls are TRBV21-1 and TRBJ1-2. TRBV21-1 is a pseudogene locus. The CDR3 has 15 amino acids. CDR3 region: CASTPHRDANYGYTF. The CDR3 nucleotides read TGTGCCAGCACCCCTCATAGGGACGCCAACTATGGCTACACCTTC.

The chain has TRBV7-2 and TRBJ1-5; 7 nucleotides line up with TRBD1. CDR1 and CDR2 from the germline V gene are SGHTA and FQGNSA. This CDR3 spans 15 amino acids. Losses at the gene ends were 4 bases for V and 6 bases for J; bases not matched to a gene: 9. CDR3 in DNA: TGTGCCAGCAGCTCCCGACAGGGAGGAATTCAGCCCCAGCATTTT. Protein product: CASSSRQGGIQPQHF.

The rearrangement links TRBV7-9 to TRBJ1-6; no firm D call. Trimming took off 5 bases at V and 0 bases at J, with 8 bases between the two ends. Per germline, CDR1 SEHNR and CDR2 FQNEAQ (reference sequence). The CDR3 is 15 amino acids. The CDR3 region is CASSPQSSYNSPLHF. The CDR3 coding sequence is TGTGCCAGCAGCCCCCAAAGCTCCTATAATTCACCCCTCCACTTT.

The chain combines TRBV28 with TRBJ2-7; TRBD1 matches at 7 bases. CDR3 length: 16 amino acids. Trimming removed 7 bases from V and 3 bases from J; junction bases left unmatched: 15. Germline CDR1 reads MDHEN; CDR2 reads SYDVKM. The CDR3 here is CASTFRDSGRLYEQYF. The CDR3 DNA is TGTGCCAGCACCTTTAGGGACAGCGGTCGACTCTACGAGCAGTACTTC.

The genes are TRBV30 and TRBJ1-1; D might be TRBD1 (5 bases). CDR1 and CDR2 (germline): GTSNPN, SVGIG (reference sequence). This CDR3 comprises 14 residues. V lost 2 bases to trimming and J lost 4 bases, with 14 bases between them. The CDR3 DNA sequence: TGTGCCTGGAGTCTTCCCGCAGGGTCCACTGAAGCTTTCTTT. This codes for CAWSLPAGSTEAFF.

This clone was seen only a few times. Different DNA sequences within this sample yield the same CDR3. The rearrangement links TRBV11-2 to TRBJ1-1, with D unresolved. The CDR3 has 14 amino acids. Between the trimmed V and J ends, which lost 1 base and 1 base, there was a span of 7 bases. Germline V gene data show CDR1 as SGHAT and CDR2 as FQNNGV. For the CDR3, the DNA is TGTGCCAGCAGCTTAGTTCTGGGGAACACTGAAGCTTTCTTT. Translated: CASSLVLGNTEAFF.